These T cell receptor beta chains were read from a single sample in a study of early T cells in non-severe SARS-CoV-2 infection. TCRdb itself ran the 5' RACE reads through MiXCR, one entry per CDR3 protein. The sample records roughly 26,000 distinct CDR3 sequences, less than 5% being singletons. The source material was whole blood. The receptors were sampled from an adult who was a healthcare worker with PCR-confirmed SARS-CoV-2 infection or an uninfected control (not recorded which). CDR3s include the opening cysteine and the closing phenylalanine or tryptophan. A D gene is named only where the DNA matches it firmly. Clone size is given for some rows only: seen once, a few or many times, or a class if the clone is expanded.

TRBV18	.	TRBJ1-1	.	CASPPRAADTEAFF	TGTGCCAGCCCACCACGGGCGGCTGACACTGAAGCTTTCTTT
TRBV20-1	many	TRBJ2-1	.	CSARASYNEQFF	TGCAGTGCCAGGGCCTCCTACAATGAGCAGTTCTTC
TRBV16	many	TRBJ2-6	.	CASSQGEGLPRGANVLTF	TGTGCCAGCAGCCAAGGGGAAGGGCTACCGAGAGGGGCCAACGTCCTGACTTTC
TRBV5-1	many	TRBJ2-7	.	CASSLDGMYEQYF	TGCGCCAGCAGCTTGGACGGTATGTACGAGCAGTACTTC
TRBV6-6	many	TRBJ2-3	.	CASSLRRTDTQYF	TGTGCCAGCAGCCTCCGGCGCACAGATACGCAGTATTTT
TRBV6-6	many	TRBJ2-7	TRBD1	CASSYRGQGEGEQYF	TGTGCCAGCAGTTATCGTGGACAGGGGGAAGGGGAGCAGTACTTC
TRBV5-4	many	TRBJ2-1	.	CASSLDAKSGEQFF	TGTGCCAGCAGCTTGGACGCGAAATCCGGTGAGCAGTTCTTC
TRBV7-2	many	TRBJ2-7	TRBD2	CASSLEASGRGGYEQYF	TGTGCCAGCAGCTTAGAGGCTAGCGGGAGGGGAGGGTACGAGCAGTACTTC
TRBV7-2	many	TRBJ1-1	TRBD1	CASGYRGGEAFF	TGTGCCAGCGGATACAGGGGCGGTGAAGCTTTCTTT
TRBV7-3	.	TRBJ1-1	.	CASSPHPETEAFF	TGTGCCAGCAGCCCCCATCCGGAAACTGAAGCTTTCTTT
TRBV7-9	few	TRBJ2-7	TRBD1	CASSSYRGPTSEQYF	TGTGCCAGCAGCTCTTACAGGGGGCCGACATCCGAGCAGTACTTC
TRBV12-3/TRBV12-4	many	TRBJ1-1	.	CASSSSPGRINTEAFF	TGTGCCAGCAGTAGCAGCCCGGGACGGATAAACACTGAAGCTTTCTTT
TRBV7-9	many	TRBJ2-7	.	CASSLTLEPTYEQYF	TGTGCCAGCAGCCTGACACTAGAGCCGACCTACGAGCAGTACTTC
TRBV7-9	many	TRBJ2-1	TRBD1	CASSSRDRFSDEQFF	TGTGCCAGCAGCTCCCGGGACAGGTTTAGCGATGAGCAGTTCTTC
TRBV2	few	TRBJ2-4	.	CASSDFKNIQYF	TGTGCCAGCAGTGATTTCAAAAACATTCAGTACTTC
TRBV29-1	many	TRBJ2-7	.	CSVEVSYEQYF	TGCAGCGTTGAAGTTAGCTACGAGCAGTACTTC
TRBV23-1	many	TRBJ2-5	.	CASSPRGLQETQYF	TGCGCCAGCAGTCCCAGGGGACTCCAAGAGACCCAGTACTTC
TRBV11-2	many	TRBJ2-1	TRBD2	CASSYLAGVGEQFF	TGTGCCAGCAGTTACCTAGCGGGAGTTGGAGAGCAGTTCTTC
TRBV30	many	TRBJ1-5	.	CAWSPRGNQPQHF	TGTGCCTGGAGTCCCCGAGGTAATCAGCCCCAGCATTTT
TRBV6-1	many	TRBJ2-1	.	CASSEEGVSYNEQFF	TGTGCCAGCAGTGAAGAGGGAGTGTCCTACAATGAGCAGTTCTTC
TRBV7-6	.	TRBJ2-2	.	CASSLVPTANTGELFF	TGTGCCAGCAGCTTAGTACCGACGGCGAACACCGGGGAGCTGTTTTTT
TRBV7-9	many	TRBJ1-1	.	CASSPSGGGTEAFF	TGTGCCAGCAGCCCGAGCGGGGGTGGGACTGAAGCTTTCTTT
TRBV10-3	many	TRBJ1-6	.	CAISESKTVQSPLHF	TGTGCCATCAGTGAGTCGAAGACAGTACAATCACCCCTCCACTTT
TRBV7-3	.	TRBJ2-3	.	CASSSSRGTDTQYF	TGTGCCAGCAGCTCGTCCAGGGGCACAGATACGCAGTATTTT
TRBV18	many	TRBJ1-2	.	CASSQTQGNYGYTF	TGTGCCAGCTCACAAACTCAGGGGAACTATGGCTACACCTTC
TRBV5-5	many	TRBJ2-3	TRBD2	CASSFQREVADTQYF	TGTGCCAGCAGCTTCCAGCGGGAGGTTGCAGATACGCAGTATTTT
TRBV13	many	TRBJ2-1	.	CASSAWRNNEQFF	TGTGCCAGCAGCGCCTGGCGGAACAATGAGCAGTTCTTC
TRBV9	many	TRBJ1-1	TRBD1	CASSVAPRGRLAFF	TGTGCCAGCAGCGTAGCCCCCAGGGGGCGGTTAGCTTTCTTT